One sample yielded the 16 T cell receptor beta chains listed below, sequenced in a study of T cell responses to AZD1222 COVID-19 vaccine. The protocol was immunoSEQ multiplex PCR, while the TCRdb copy is restricted to in-frame clones and leaves out a portion. Here the sample spans some 120,000 clones, roughly nine tenths being singletons. Sequencing used peripheral blood, obtained on day 0 of AZD1222 vaccination. The source of these receptors is an adult in good health.

This chain joins TRBV2 and TRBJ2-3, with 8 bases aligning to TRBD2. CDR1 and CDR2 (germline): SNHLY, FYNNEI. Losses at the gene ends were 6 bases for V and 3 bases for J; bases not matched to a gene: 11. This CDR3 is 16 amino acids long. CDR3 sequence (DNA): TGTGCCAGCAGGAAGACGGATAGCGGGGTAACAGATACGCAGTATTTT. Its translation: CASRKTDSGVTDTQYF.

The V call is TRBV27, the J call TRBJ1-5, with D possibly TRBD1 on 5 matching bases. V lost 5 bases to trimming and J lost 5 bases, with 13 bases between them. The germline V gene encodes CDR1 MNHEY and CDR2 SMNVEV (reference sequence). The length of the CDR3 is 14 residues. Written as DNA, the CDR3 is TGTGCCAGCAGTGAACAGGTAACATATCAGCCCCAGCATTTT. It yields the protein CASSEQVTYQPQHF.

This chain links TRBV9 with TRBJ2-6; D is ambiguous. CDR3 length equals 19 residues. Trimming took 3 bases from V and 0 from J, leaving 19 bases between them. CDR1 and CDR2 from the germline V gene are SGDLS and YYNGEE. CDR3 sequence reads: CASSGASAPIHSGANVLTF. DNA of the CDR3: TGTGCCAGCAGCGGCGCCTCGGCACCTATTCACTCTGGGGCCAACGTCCTGACTTTC.

This rearrangement joins TRBV4-2 to TRBJ1-4; a possible D gene is TRBD1 (6 bases). Per germline, CDR1 LGHNA and CDR2 YNFKEQ. The CDR3 length is 17 residues. The V gene lost 3 bases and the J gene lost 5 bases, with 19 bases spanning the gap. CDR3 nucleotide sequence: TGTGCCAGCAGCCAGTCCCGGGGGGGCACCTCCAATGAAAAACTGTTTTTT. Translation: CASSQSRGGTSNEKLFF.

Written as DNA, the CDR3 is TGTGCCAGCAGCCTTGTTTCTAGCGGAGAGACCCAGTACTTC. Its translation is CASSLVSSGETQYF. The chain is built from TRBV14 and TRBJ2-5; TRBD2 agrees at 7 bases. J was trimmed by 4 bases and V by 4 bases; bases with no gene match: 6. The CDR3 extends over 14 amino acids. CDR1 is SGHDN, CDR2 FVKESK, per germline.

The rearrangement joins TRBV9 to TRBJ2-5; 8 nucleotides line up with TRBD1. There are 15 residues in the CDR3. Germline CDR1 SGDLS, CDR2 YYNGEE. The V and J ends lost 0 bases and 5 bases, in that order; junction bases with no gene match: 6. CDR3 residues: CASSVGQGSGETQYF. The CDR3 DNA reads TGTGCCAGCAGCGTAGGACAGGGGTCGGGGGAGACCCAGTACTTC.

The rearrangement joins TRBV6-2 or TRBV6-3 to TRBJ2-3; D is undetermined. Looked up from germline, CDR1 is MNHEY and CDR2 is SVGEGT. The V and J ends lost 2 bases and 0 bases respectively, with 6 bases between them. There are 14 residues in the CDR3. CDR3 in DNA: TGTGCCAGCAGTTACATGGCAAGCACAGATACGCAGTATTTT. Translating it yields CASSYMASTDTQYF.

The gene calls are TRBV10-2 and TRBJ2-7; 7 nucleotides line up with TRBD1. This CDR3 is built from 14 residues. Trimming removed 6 bases from V and 3 bases from J; junction bases left unmatched: 8. Germline V gives CDR1 WSHSY, CDR2 SAAADI. The CDR3 loop is CASRSGTEVYEQYF. CDR3 sequence (DNA): TGCGCCAGCAGGTCCGGGACAGAAGTCTACGAGCAGTACTTC.

The CDR3 region is CASSPLEKTGSEQYF. CDR3 in DNA: TGTGCCAGCAGCCCCCTGGAGAAGACAGGGAGCGAGCAGTACTTC. The rearrangement uses TRBV7-9 and TRBJ2-7, with 7 bases fitting TRBD1. After removal of 5 bases from V and 6 bases from J, the junction contained 13 bases not matched to a gene. The CDR3 spans 15 residues. The germline V gene has CDR1 SEHNR and CDR2 FQNEAQ (reference sequence).

The V and J genes are TRBV7-8 and TRBJ1-5, with D tentatively TRBD1 (5 bases). CDR3 length equals 16 residues. CDR1 and CDR2 from the germline V gene are SGHVS and FQNEAQ. V was clipped by 5 bases and J by 5 bases, with 19 bases between them. The CDR3 DNA is TGTGCCAGCAGCATAGTGGGCTGGGGGGGAGATCAGCCCCAGCATTTT. This codes for CASSIVGWGGDQPQHF.

This chain joins TRBV3-1 (or the pseudogene TRBV3-2) and TRBJ1-6, with unresolved D. The germline V gene has CDR1 LGHDT and CDR2 YNNKEL (reference sequence). Trimming took 5 bases from V and 6 from J, leaving 11 bases between them. The CDR3 is 14 amino acids. DNA for the CDR3: TGTGCCAGCAGCGTTCAGAGAACTAATTCACCCCTCCACTTT. Translating it yields CASSVQRTNSPLHF.

V gene TRBV6-5 combines with J gene TRBJ1-1; D not resolved. Per germline, CDR1 MNHEY and CDR2 SVGAGI. V was shortened by 0 bases and J by 3 bases, with 5 bases between the two germline ends. The CDR3 has 13 amino acids. CDR3 sequence reads: CASSYSSDTEAFF. The DNA for the CDR3 is TGTGCCAGCAGTTACTCTTCGGACACTGAAGCTTTCTTT.

The chain couples TRBV5-5 to TRBJ2-1; D is possibly TRBD2 (6 bases). Per germline, CDR1 SGHKS and CDR2 YYEKEE (reference sequence). The CDR3 length is 16 residues. V lost 7 bases and J lost 9, with 26 bases in between. The CDR3 sequence is CASSLYKGTLSSEQFF. CDR3 nucleotides: TGTGCCAGCTCTCTGTATAAGGGGACTCTCAGTAGTGAGCAGTTCTTC.

The chain employs TRBV6-1 and TRBJ2-6; D gene ambiguous. There are 15 residues in the CDR3. V was shortened by 2 bases and J by 0 bases, with 5 bases between the two germline ends. Germline V gene data show CDR1 as MNHNS and CDR2 as SASEGT. CDR3 DNA sequence: TGTGCCAGCAGTGAAAGGTTCTCTGGGGCCAACGTCCTGACTTTC. It yields the protein CASSERFSGANVLTF.

The chain carries TRBV7-8 and TRBJ1-1; a weak D match, TRBD1 (6 bases). The V gene's germline CDR1 is SGHVS and CDR2 FQNEAQ. The CDR3 is made up of 13 amino acids. V was cut by 4 bases and J by 6 bases, with 12 bases left in between. Written as DNA, the CDR3 is TGTGCCAGCAGCTCGACAGGTACCCCTGAAGCTTTCTTT. This translates into CASSSTGTPEAFF.

V usage is TRBV7-2 and J usage is TRBJ1-2, with 9 positions matching TRBD1. From germline, CDR1 is SGHTA and CDR2 FQGNSA. V shed 6 bases, J shed 4 bases, and the junction held 9 bases outside the gene matches. CDR3 size: 15 residues. The CDR3 spells CASRGGQGGPYGYTF. The CDR3 coding sequence is TGTGCCAGCAGGGGGGGACAGGGCGGCCCCTATGGCTACACCTTC.